The entry below gives a single T cell receptor (beta chain) sequence along with its context. In the authors' methods: Estimation of nucleated cell counts relied on the amplification of reference gene primers. Libraries were prepared by immunoSEQ multiplex PCR; TCRdb keeps only in-frame clonotypes and omits some of them. The V and J calls and the clone size are those of that table, but D and trimming were determined from the DNA. Counted here are 100,000 to 150,000 clones, approximately 89% occurring once; the ten biggest clones make up around a tenth. V gave up 9 bases and J gave up 6 bases, with 8 bases separating them. The CDR3 is made up of 10 amino acids. Germline assignment: CDR1 SNHLY and CDR2 FYNNEI. The data derive from a study of blood T cell repertoires in COVID-19. Study context: There were acute and convalescent COVID-19 samples, and they came from the United States, Italy and Spain. In each case, the material was cDNA or gDNA derived from T cells, B-cell-depleted T cells, or PBMCs.

The chain joins TRBV2 to TRBJ1-1, with D maybe TRBD1 (5 bases). The receptor's source is a man aged 50-60 years with acute or convalescent COVID-19. Sequenced: peripheral blood. The CDR3 nucleotides are TGTGCCAGTCTCAGGGCTGAAGCTTTCTTT. Translated: CASLRAEAFF.